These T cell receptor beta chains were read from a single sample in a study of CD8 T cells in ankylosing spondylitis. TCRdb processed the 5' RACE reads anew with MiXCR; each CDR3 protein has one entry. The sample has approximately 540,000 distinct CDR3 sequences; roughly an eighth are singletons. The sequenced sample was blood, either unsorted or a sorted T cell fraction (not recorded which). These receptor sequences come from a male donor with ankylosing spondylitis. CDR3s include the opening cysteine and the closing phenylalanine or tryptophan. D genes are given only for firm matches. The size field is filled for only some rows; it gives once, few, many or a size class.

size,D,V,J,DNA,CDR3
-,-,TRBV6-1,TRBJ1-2,TGTGCCAGCAGTGACAGGTCGGATGGCTACACCTTC,CASSDRSDGYTF
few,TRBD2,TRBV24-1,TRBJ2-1,TGTGCCACCAGTGATAGGTGGACTAGCGGGATCTACAATGAGCAGTTCTTC,CATSDRWTSGIYNEQFF
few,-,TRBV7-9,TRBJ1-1,TGTGCCAGCAGCTCAGGGGTACTGGACACTGAAGCTTTCTTT,CASSSGVLDTEAFF
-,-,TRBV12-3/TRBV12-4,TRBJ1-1,TGTGCCAGCAGGACTATGGGGGGCACTGAAGCTTTCTTT,CASRTMGGTEAFF
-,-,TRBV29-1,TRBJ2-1,TGCAGCGCCGGAGTGGGTTGGACCTACAATGAGCAGTTCTTC,CSAGVGWTYNEQFF
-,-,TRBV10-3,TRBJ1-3,TGTGCCATCAGTCCTCGGGCCGATGGAAACACCATATATTTT,CAISPRADGNTIYF
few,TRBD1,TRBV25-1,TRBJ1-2,TGTGCCAGCAGTGAAACAGGGGGCACGGAAGGCTACACCTTC,CASSETGGTEGYTF
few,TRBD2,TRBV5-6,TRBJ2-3,TGTGCCAGCAGCGCCACGGTTGGTAGCGGGAGCACAGATACGCAGTATTTT,CASSATVGSGSTDTQYF
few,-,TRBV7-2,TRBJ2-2,-,CASSLKAGGEEPGSCFF
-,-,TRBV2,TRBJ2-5,TGTGCCAGCAGTGAACTAAGGGAGGAGACCCAGTACTTC,CASSELREETQYF